Many counts were recorded for the clone carrying this T cell receptor (beta chain). What it binds is unknown. Uncontrolled infection, other autoimmune disease, pregnancy or lactation barred patients from enrollment. V gave up 5 bases and J gave up 3 bases, with 19 bases separating them. Germline values: CDR1 SGHTA, CDR2 FQGNSA. CDR3 size: 16 residues. TCR beta CDR3 sequences were amplified from RNA transcripts. The HTBI primer set served for first-round RT-PCR of the TCR CDR3. TCRdb analysed the multiplex PCR reads with MiXCR anew, one entry per CDR3 protein. The table includes a few hundred thousand distinct CDR3 sequences, about 20% detected once. The data were obtained in a study of T cells in Graves' hyperthyroidism and ophthalmopathy. Study outcomes and limitations: Clonotypes that were expanded in thyroid above 0.001 mostly appeared in blood too.

What was sequenced was blood. The genes are TRBV7-2 and TRBJ1-2; D perhaps matches TRBD1 (5 bases). The receptor was isolated from a woman aged 45-60 years with Graves' hyperthyroidism. The CDR3 nucleotides read TGTGCCAGCAGCCGATACCCCACCGGGACCCACTATGGCTACACCTTC. Protein product: CASSRYPTGTHYGYTF.